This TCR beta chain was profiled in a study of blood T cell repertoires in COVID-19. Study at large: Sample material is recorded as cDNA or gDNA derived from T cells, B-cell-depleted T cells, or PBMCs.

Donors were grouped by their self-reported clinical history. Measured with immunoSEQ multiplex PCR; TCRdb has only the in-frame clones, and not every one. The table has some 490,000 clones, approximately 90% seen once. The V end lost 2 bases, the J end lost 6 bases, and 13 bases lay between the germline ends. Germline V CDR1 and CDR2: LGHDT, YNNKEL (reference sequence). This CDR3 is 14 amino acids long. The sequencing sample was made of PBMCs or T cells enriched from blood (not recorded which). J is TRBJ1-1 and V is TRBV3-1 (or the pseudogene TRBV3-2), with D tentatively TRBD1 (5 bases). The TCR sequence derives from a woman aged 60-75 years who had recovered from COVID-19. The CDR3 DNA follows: TGTGCCAGCAGCCAATGGGGGGGAGGGCCTGAAGCTTTCTTT. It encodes CASSQWGGGPEAFF.